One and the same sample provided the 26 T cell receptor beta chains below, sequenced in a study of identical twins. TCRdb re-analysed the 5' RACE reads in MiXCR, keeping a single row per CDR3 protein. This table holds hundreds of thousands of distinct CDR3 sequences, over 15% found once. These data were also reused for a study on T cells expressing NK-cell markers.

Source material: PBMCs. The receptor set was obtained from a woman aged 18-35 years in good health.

CDR3 bases: TGCGCCAGCAGCTTGTTAGAGTCTGGGGCCAACGTCCTGACTTTC. It specifies CASSLLESGANVLTF. The rearrangement uses TRBV5-1 and TRBJ2-6; D is undetermined. Germline loops: CDR1 SGHRS, CDR2 YFSETQ. The CDR3 consists of 15 residues. V was pared by 1 base and J by 1 base, with 6 bases between.

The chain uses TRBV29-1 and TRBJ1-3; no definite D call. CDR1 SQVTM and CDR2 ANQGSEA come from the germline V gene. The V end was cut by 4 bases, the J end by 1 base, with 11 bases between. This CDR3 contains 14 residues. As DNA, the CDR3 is TGCAGCGTTGTATCGCTCGGGTCTGGAAACACCATATATTTT. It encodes CSVVSLGSGNTIYF. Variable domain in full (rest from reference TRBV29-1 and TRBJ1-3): SAVISQKPSRDICQRGTSLTIQCQVDSQVTMMFWYRQQPGQSLTLIATANQGSEATYESGFVIDKFPISRPNLTFSTLTVSNMSPEDSSIYLCSVVSLGSGNTIYFGEGSWLTVV.

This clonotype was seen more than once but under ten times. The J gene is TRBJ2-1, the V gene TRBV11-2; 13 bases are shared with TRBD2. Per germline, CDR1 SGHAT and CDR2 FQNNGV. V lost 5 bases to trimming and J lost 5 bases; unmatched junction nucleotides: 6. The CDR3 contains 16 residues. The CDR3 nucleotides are TGTGCCAGCAGCCCCCGGACTAGCGGGGGACACAATGAGCAGTTCTTC. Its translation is CASSPRTSGGHNEQFF.

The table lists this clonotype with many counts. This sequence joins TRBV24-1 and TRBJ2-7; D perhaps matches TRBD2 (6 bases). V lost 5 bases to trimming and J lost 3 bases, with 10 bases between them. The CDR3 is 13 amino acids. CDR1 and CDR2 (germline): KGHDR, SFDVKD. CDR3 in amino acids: CATSGDFYYEQYF. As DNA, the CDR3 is TGTGCCACCAGTGGGGACTTCTACTACGAGCAGTACTTC.

DNA for the CDR3: TGTGCCAGCAGTTTTGTAGGGGTGACCGGGGAGCTGTTTTTT. Translated, it gives CASSFVGVTGELFF. The chain couples TRBV28 to TRBJ2-2; maybe TRBD1 (5 bases). CDR1 and CDR2 (germline): MDHEN, SYDVKM. V lost 3 bases, J lost 5 bases, and 10 bases lay in between. The CDR3 is 14 amino acids.

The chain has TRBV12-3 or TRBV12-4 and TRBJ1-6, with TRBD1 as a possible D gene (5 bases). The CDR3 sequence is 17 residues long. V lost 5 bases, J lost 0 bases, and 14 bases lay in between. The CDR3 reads CASSLYRHSSYNSPLHF. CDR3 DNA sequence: TGTGCCAGCAGTCTATACAGGCATAGCTCCTATAATTCACCCCTCCACTTT.

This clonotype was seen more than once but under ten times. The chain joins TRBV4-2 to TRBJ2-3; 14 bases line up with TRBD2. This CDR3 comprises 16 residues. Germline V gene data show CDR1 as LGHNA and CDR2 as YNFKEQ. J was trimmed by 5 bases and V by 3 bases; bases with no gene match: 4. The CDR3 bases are TGTGCCAGCAGCCAGGGACTAGCGGGAGAGGGAGATACGCAGTATTTT. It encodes CASSQGLAGEGDTQYF.

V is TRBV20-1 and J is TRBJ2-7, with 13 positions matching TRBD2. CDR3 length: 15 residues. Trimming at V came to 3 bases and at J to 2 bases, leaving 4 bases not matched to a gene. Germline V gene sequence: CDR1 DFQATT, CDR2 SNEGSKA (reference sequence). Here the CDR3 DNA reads TGCAGTGCTAGTACCGGGACTAGCGGGGCCTACGAGCAGTACTTC. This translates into CSASTGTSGAYEQYF.

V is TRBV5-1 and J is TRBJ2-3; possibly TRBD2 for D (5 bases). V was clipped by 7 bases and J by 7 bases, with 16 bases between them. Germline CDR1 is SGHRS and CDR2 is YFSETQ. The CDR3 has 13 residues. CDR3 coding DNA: TGCGCCAGCGGCTCGAGTGAGGGAAATACGCAGTATTTT. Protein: CASGSSEGNTQYF.

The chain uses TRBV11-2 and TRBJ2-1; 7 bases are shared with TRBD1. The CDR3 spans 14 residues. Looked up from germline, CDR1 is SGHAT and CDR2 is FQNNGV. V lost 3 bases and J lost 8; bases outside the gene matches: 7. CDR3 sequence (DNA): TGTGCCAGCAGCTTCCGAGACAGGGTCGATGAGCAGTTCTTC. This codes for CASSFRDRVDEQFF.

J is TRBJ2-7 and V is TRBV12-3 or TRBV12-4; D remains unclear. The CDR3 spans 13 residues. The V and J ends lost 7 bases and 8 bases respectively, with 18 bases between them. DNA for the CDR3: TGTGCCAGCACCCCGACTGGTTCCGTGAAGCAGTACTTC. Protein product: CASTPTGSVKQYF.

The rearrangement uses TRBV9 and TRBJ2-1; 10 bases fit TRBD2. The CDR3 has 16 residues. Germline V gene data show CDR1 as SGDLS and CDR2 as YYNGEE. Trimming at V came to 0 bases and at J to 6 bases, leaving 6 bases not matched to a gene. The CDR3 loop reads CASSVGPSGSSNEQFF. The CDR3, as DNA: TGTGCCAGCAGCGTAGGTCCTAGCGGGAGTTCCAATGAGCAGTTCTTC.

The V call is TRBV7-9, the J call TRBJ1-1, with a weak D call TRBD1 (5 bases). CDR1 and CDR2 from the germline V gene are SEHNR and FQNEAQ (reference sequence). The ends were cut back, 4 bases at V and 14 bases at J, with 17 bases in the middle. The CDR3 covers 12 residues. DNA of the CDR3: TGTGCCAGCAGCTCCAGCACCCCCAGGGACTTCTTT. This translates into CASSSSTPRDFF.

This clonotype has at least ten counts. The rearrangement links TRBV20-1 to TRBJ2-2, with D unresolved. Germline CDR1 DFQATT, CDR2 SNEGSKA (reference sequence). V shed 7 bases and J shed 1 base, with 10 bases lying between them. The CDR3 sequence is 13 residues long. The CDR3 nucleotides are TGCAGTGTCCCGGGCCAGAACACCGGGGAGCTGTTTTTT. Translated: CSVPGQNTGELFF.

The CDR3, as DNA: TGTGCCAGGATTTACCCGGGACTAGAAGGAAGTTGGGGGGGGGACAATGAGCAGTTCTTC. This gives the protein CARIYPGLEGSWGGDNEQFF. The J gene is TRBJ2-1, the V gene TRBV5-6, with 8 bases identical to TRBD2. Trimming removed 8 bases from V and 5 bases from J; junction bases left unmatched: 27. Germline assignment: CDR1 SGHDT and CDR2 YYEEEE. This CDR3 spans 20 amino acids.

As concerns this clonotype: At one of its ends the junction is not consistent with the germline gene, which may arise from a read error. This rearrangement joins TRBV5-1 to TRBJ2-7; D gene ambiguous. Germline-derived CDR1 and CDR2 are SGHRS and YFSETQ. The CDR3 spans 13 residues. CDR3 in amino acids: CASRSGPSYKQYF. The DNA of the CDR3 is TGCGCCAGCAGATCCGGGCCCTCCTACAAGCAGTACTTC.

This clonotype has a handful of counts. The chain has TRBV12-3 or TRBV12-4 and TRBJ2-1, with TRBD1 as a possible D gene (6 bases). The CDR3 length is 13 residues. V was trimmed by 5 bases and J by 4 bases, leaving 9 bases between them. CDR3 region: CASSTTGYNEQFF. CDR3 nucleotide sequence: TGTGCCAGCAGTACAACAGGGTACAATGAGCAGTTCTTC.

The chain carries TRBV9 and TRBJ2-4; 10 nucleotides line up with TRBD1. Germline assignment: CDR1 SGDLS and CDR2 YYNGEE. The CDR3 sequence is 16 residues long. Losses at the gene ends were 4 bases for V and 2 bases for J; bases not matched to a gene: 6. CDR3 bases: TGTGCCAGCAGCAATGGACAGGGGGGAACCAAAAACATTCAGTACTTC. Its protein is CASSNGQGGTKNIQYF. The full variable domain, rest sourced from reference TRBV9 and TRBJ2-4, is DSGVTQTPKHLITATGQRVTLRCSPRSGDLSVYWYQQSLDQGLQFLIQYYNGEERAKGNILERFSAQQFPDLHSELNLSSLELGDSALYFCASSNGQGGTKNIQYFGAGTRLSVL.

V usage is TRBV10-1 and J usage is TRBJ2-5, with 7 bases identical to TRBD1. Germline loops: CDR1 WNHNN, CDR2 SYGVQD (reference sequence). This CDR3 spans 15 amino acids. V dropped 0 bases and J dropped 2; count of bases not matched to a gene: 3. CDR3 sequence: CASSESGRGQETQYF. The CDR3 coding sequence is TGCGCCAGCAGTGAGTCGGGCAGGGGGCAAGAGACCCAGTACTTC.

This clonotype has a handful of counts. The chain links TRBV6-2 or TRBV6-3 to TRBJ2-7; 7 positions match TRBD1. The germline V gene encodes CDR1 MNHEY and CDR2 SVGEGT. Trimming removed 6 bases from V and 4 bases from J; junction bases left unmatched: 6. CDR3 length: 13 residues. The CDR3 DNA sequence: TGTGCCAGCAGCCCTCGCAGGGGGTACGAGCAGTACTTC. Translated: CASSPRRGYEQYF.

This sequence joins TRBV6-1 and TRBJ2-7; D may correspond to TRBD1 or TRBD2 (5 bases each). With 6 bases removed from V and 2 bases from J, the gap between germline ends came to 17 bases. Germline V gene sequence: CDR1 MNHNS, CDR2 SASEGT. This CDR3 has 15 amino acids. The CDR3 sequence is CASRGDLTTPYEQYF. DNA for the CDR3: TGTGCCAGCAGGGGGGACCTTACCACCCCCTACGAGCAGTACTTC.

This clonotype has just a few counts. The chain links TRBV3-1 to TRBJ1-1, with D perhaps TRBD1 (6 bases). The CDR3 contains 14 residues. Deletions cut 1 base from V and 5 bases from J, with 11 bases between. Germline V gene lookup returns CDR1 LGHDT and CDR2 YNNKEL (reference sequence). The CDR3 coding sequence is TGTGCCAGCAGCCAAGGGGGGGCAGGAACTGAAGCTTTCTTT. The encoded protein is CASSQGGAGTEAFF.

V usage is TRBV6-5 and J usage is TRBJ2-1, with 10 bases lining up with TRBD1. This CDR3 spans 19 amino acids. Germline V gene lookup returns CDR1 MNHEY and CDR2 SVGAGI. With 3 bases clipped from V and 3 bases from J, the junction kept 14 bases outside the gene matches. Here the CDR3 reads CASSYFWDRGAPIYNEQFF. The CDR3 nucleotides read TGTGCCAGCAGTTATTTTTGGGACAGGGGTGCCCCTATCTACAATGAGCAGTTCTTC.

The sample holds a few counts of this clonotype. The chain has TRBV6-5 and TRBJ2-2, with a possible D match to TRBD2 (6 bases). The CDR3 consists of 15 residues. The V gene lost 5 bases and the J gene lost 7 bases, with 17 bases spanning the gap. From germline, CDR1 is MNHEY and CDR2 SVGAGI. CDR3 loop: CASSVSRGWSGELFF. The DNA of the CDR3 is TGTGCCAGCAGTGTATCTCGGGGGTGGAGCGGGGAGCTGTTTTTT.

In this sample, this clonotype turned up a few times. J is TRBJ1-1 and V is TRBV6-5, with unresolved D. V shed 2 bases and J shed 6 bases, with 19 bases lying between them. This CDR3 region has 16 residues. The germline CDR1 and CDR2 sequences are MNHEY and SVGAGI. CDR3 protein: CASSYIWEGLGAEAFF. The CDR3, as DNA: TGTGCCAGCAGTTACATATGGGAGGGCCTGGGAGCTGAAGCTTTCTTT.

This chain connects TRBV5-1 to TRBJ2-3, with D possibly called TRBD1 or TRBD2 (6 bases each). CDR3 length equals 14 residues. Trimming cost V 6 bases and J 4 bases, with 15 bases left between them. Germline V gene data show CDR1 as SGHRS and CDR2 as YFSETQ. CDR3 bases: TGCGCCAGCACCGGGGGCCTGGGTGCAGATACGCAGTATTTT. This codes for CASTGGLGADTQYF. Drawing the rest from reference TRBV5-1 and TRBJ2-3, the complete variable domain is KAGVTQTPRYLIKTRGQQVTLSCSPISGHRSVSWYQQTPGQGLQFLFEYFSETQRNKGNFPGRFSGRQFSNSRSEMNVSTLELGDSALYLCASTGGLGADTQYFGPGTRLTVL.